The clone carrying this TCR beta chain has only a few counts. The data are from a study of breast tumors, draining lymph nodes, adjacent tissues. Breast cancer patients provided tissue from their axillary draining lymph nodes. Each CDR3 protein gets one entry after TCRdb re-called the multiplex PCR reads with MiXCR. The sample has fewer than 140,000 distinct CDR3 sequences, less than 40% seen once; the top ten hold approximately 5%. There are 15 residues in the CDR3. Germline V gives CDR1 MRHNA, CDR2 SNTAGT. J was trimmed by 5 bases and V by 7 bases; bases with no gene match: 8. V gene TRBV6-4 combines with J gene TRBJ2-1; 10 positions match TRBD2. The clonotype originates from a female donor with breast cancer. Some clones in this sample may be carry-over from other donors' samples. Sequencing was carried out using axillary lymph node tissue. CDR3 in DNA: TGTGCCAGCAACCAGCGGGGGGGCTTTGACAATGAGCAGTTCTTC. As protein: CASNQRGGFDNEQFF.